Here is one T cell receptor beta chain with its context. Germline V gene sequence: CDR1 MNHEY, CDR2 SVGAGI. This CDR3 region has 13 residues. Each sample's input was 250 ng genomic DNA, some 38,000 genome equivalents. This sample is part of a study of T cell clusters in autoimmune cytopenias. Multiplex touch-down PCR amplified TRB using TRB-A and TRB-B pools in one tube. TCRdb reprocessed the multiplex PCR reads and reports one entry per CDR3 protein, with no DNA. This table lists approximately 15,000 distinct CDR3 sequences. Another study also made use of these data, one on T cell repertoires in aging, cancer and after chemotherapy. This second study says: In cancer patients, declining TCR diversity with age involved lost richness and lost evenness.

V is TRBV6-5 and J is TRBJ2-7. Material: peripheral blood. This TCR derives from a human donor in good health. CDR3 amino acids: CASSYAGRYEQYF.